The present entry profiles one TCR beta chain with its context. The antigen is not known. CDR3 length equals 16 residues. Germline values: CDR1 SGHTA, CDR2 FQGNSA. Trimming shortened V by 5 bases and J by 8 bases, and 21 bases separated the two germline ends. The data were obtained in a study of T cells after yellow fever vaccination. Findings and caveats of the study: Only a minor proportion of clonotypes was detected across both CD4 and CD8 compartments.

TCRdb used MiXCR to reprocess the 5' RACE reads, holding one entry per CDR3 protein. The table has about 300,000 distinct CDR3 sequences, approximately 10% seen once; the top ten hold about 3.7%. J is TRBJ1-4 and V is TRBV7-2; maybe TRBD1 (5 bases). The TCR comes from a man aged 18 to 29 who received the YFV17D yellow fever vaccine. The sequenced sample was CD4+ T cells sorted from PBMCs, obtained 5 days after the yellow fever booster vaccination. The CDR3 DNA follows: TGTGCCAGCAGCCCCTCGCTGACGGGGGGACTGGAAAAACTGTTTTTT. This encodes CASSPSLTGGLEKLFF.